The sequence of this T cell receptor beta chain was determined in a study of blood T cell repertoires in COVID-19. Study context: Acute and convalescent COVID-19 specimens originated in the United States, Italy and Spain. From T cells, B-cell-depleted T cells, or PBMCs came the material, which was cDNA or gDNA.

Original data processing: The assay estimated nucleated cells by amplifying reference gene primers. Produced via immunoSEQ multiplex PCR; TCRdb's table is partial and in-frame only. V, J and clone size are those of that table, while D and trimming were read from the DNA. In the table there are about 75,000 clones, approximately 82% of which are singletons. The CDR3 runs to 13 residues. CDR1 SNHLY and CDR2 FYNNEI come from the germline V gene. V shed 2 bases and J shed 2 bases, with 6 bases lying between them. The sequenced material came from peripheral blood. The origin of this receptor is a woman between 45 and 60 years old with acute or convalescent COVID-19. The J gene is TRBJ1-2, the V gene TRBV2; D remains ambiguous. CDR3 DNA sequence: TGTGCCAGCAGTGAAAGTCAGAACTATGGCTACACCTTC. Translating gives CASSESQNYGYTF.